The clone carrying this T cell receptor (beta chain) occurred many times. The target antigen is unknown. This sample holds PBMCs from approximately 10 ml fresh peripheral blood. This entry is derived from a study of T cells in Graves' hyperthyroidism and ophthalmopathy. Study-wide results and limits: Separation of ophthalmopathy from stable hyperthyroidism was achieved by a 13 V-J model.

The CDR3 has 13 amino acids. Germline CDR1 and CDR2: SEHNR and FQNEAQ (reference sequence). Trimming cost V 1 base and J 7 bases; bases outside gene matches: 2. RNA transcripts yielded amplified TCR beta CDR3 regions. TCR CDR3 regions were first amplified by RT-PCR with HTBI primers. In TCRdb, the multiplex PCR reads were re-called with MiXCR into one record per CDR3 protein. The data show roughly 740,000 distinct CDR3 sequences, about 16% seen once. V gene TRBV7-9 combines with J gene TRBJ1-1, with 8 bases fitting TRBD1. This receptor was identified in a man younger than 35 with Graves' hyperthyroidism. Source material: blood. CDR3 nucleotide sequence: TGTGCCAGCAGCTTAGGGGGACAGGTTGAAGCTTTCTTT. Protein sequence: CASSLGGQVEAFF.